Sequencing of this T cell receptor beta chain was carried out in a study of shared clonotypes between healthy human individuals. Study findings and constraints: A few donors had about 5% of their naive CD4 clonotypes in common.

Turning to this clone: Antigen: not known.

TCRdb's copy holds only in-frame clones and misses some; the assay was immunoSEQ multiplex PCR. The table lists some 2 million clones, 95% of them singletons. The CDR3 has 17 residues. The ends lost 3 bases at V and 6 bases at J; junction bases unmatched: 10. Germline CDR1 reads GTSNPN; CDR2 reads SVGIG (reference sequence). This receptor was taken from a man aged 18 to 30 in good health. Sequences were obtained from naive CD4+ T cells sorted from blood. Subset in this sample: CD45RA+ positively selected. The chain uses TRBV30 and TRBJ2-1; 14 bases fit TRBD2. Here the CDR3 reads CAWSPLGLAGASNEQFF. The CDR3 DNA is TGTGCCTGGAGCCCCTTGGGACTAGCGGGGGCAAGCAATGAGCAGTTCTTC.